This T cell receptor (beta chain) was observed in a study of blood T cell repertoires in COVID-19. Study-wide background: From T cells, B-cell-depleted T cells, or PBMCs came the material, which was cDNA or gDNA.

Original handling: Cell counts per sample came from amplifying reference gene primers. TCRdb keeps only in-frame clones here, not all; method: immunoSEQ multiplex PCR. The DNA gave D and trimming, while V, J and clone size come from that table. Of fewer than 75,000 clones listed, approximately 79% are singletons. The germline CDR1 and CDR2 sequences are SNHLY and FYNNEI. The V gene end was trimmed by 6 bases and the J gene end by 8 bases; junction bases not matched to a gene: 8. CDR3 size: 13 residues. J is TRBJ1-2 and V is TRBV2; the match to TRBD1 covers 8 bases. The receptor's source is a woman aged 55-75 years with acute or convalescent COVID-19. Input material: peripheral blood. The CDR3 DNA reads TGTGCCAGCAGAGCCCAGGGGGCAGGGGGCTACACCTTC. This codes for CASRAQGAGGYTF.